Following are 9 T cell receptor beta chains from one sample sequenced in a study of shared clonotypes between healthy human individuals. Clones were read by immunoSEQ multiplex PCR, and TCRdb kept only the in-frame ones, dropping some. The profile covers 1.4 million or so clones, with 98% appearing a single time and 0.3% to 0.45% taken by the ten largest. The sequenced sample was naive CD4+ T cells sorted from blood. As for subset: CD45RA+ positively selected. These receptors originate from a man aged 30 to 39 in good health.

The gene calls are TRBV5-5 and TRBJ2-7; D tentatively reads TRBD1 or TRBD2 (5 bases each). V was trimmed by 3 bases and J by 4 bases, leaving 17 bases between them. The CDR3 has 15 residues. The germline CDR1 and CDR2 sequences are SGHKS and YYEKEE (reference sequence). The CDR3 DNA follows: TGTGCCAGCAGCTCCTCCCCCGGGGCAGGGTACGAGCAGTACTTC. It codes for CASSSSPGAGYEQYF.

This chain joins TRBV7-2 and TRBJ1-4; D remains ambiguous. The ends were cut back, 3 bases at V and 8 bases at J, with 7 bases in the middle. Germline CDR1 SGHTA, CDR2 FQGNSA. The CDR3 covers 12 residues. The CDR3: CASSFDREKLFF. DNA for the CDR3: TGTGCCAGCAGCTTCGACCGGGAAAAACTGTTTTTT.

The V call is TRBV18, the J call TRBJ2-7; D is perhaps TRBD2 (7 bases). The CDR3 consists of 17 residues. From germline, CDR1 is KGHSH and CDR2 LQKENI. Trimming pared 1 base from V and 0 bases from J, leaving 16 bases between. CDR3 amino acids: CASSPLEGGVGSYEQYF. The CDR3 coding sequence is TGTGCCAGCTCACCACTCGAGGGGGGGGTCGGCTCCTACGAGCAGTACTTC.

The chain employs TRBV19 and TRBJ2-1, with TRBD2 identical over 8 bases. Per germline, CDR1 LNHDA and CDR2 SQIVND (reference sequence). This CDR3 has 15 residues. Trimming at V came to 6 bases and at J to 6 bases, leaving 10 bases not matched to a gene. CDR3 sequence: CASREAGGLGNEQFF. CDR3 nucleotide sequence: TGTGCCAGTAGGGAGGCGGGAGGATTGGGCAATGAGCAGTTCTTC.

The chain recombines TRBV5-1 with TRBJ2-1, with 7 positions matching TRBD2. Germline lookup yields CDR1 SGHRS and CDR2 YFSETQ. With V trimmed by 1 base and J by 5 bases, 9 bases remained unmatched. The CDR3 contains 16 residues. CDR3 sequence (DNA): TGCGCCAGCAGCTTGCCCTCGGCTAGCGGAAACAATGAGCAGTTCTTC. Translation: CASSLPSASGNNEQFF.

The rearrangement uses TRBV10-3 and TRBJ2-5; 7 bases match TRBD1. Per the germline V gene, CDR1 is ENHRY and CDR2 is SYGVKD. V lost 10 bases and J lost 0; bases outside the gene matches: 14. The CDR3 loop spans 16 amino acids. The CDR3 sequence is CATKQGKGDHQETQYF. The CDR3 coding sequence is TGTGCCACTAAACAGGGGAAAGGGGATCACCAAGAGACCCAGTACTTC.

The rearrangement uses TRBV15 and TRBJ1-4, with a possible D match to TRBD1 (6 bases). V shed 0 bases and J shed 5 bases, with 10 bases lying between them. Germline-derived CDR1 and CDR2 are LNHNV and YYDKDF (reference sequence). The CDR3 covers 15 residues. The CDR3 DNA sequence: TGTGCCACCAGCAGAGATCTAGGGGGGAATGAAAAACTGTTTTTT. Translation: CATSRDLGGNEKLFF.

This chain links TRBV28 with TRBJ2-7; D not certain. Germline-derived CDR1 and CDR2 are MDHEN and SYDVKM. Trimming took off 7 bases at V and 0 bases at J, with 7 bases between the two ends. This CDR3 has 12 amino acids. CDR3: CASTTSSYEQYF. The CDR3 bases are TGTGCCAGCACAACCAGCTCCTACGAGCAGTACTTC.

This sequence joins TRBV19 and TRBJ2-2; D not certain. The CDR3 covers 15 residues. Trimming took off 5 bases at V and 0 bases at J, with 10 bases between the two ends. Germline CDR1 is LNHDA and CDR2 is SQIVND (reference sequence). CDR3 amino acids: CASSLSQTNTGELFF. In DNA, the CDR3 is TGTGCCAGTAGTCTAAGCCAGACGAACACCGGGGAGCTGTTTTTT.